This TCR beta chain was profiled in a study of CD8 T cells in Susac syndrome. Findings and limits, study-wide: The study acknowledged a relatively small number of individuals in its TCR sequencing and HLA analysis.

While serving as controls, healthy donors were matched for age and sex. Negative isolation yielded CD8+ and CD4+ T cells; FACS enriched TEMRA cells. The CDR3 has 15 amino acids. V was shortened by 0 bases and J by 2 bases, with 10 bases between the two germline ends. Concerning this clonotype itself: Its antigen is still unknown.

Random-hexamer reverse transcription was applied to about 0.45 to 1 ug RNA. The amplification used immunoSEQ multiplex PCR on TCR beta CDR3; it spanned 54 Vbeta and 13 Jbeta. TCRdb independently ran MiXCR on the immunoSEQ multiplex PCR reads; one entry per CDR3 protein. Here the sample spans fewer than 65,000 distinct CDR3 sequences, more than 90% being singletons. The sample was CD8+ T cells from PBMCs. This clonotype was obtained from a human donor in good health. This rearrangement joins TRBV23-1 to TRBJ1-2; D gene ambiguous. TRBV23-1 is flagged as an ORF with uncertain function. The CDR3 DNA reads TGCGCCAGCAGTCAATCCCGTAAAGCAAACTATGGCTACACCTTC. Translated, it gives CASSQSRKANYGYTF.